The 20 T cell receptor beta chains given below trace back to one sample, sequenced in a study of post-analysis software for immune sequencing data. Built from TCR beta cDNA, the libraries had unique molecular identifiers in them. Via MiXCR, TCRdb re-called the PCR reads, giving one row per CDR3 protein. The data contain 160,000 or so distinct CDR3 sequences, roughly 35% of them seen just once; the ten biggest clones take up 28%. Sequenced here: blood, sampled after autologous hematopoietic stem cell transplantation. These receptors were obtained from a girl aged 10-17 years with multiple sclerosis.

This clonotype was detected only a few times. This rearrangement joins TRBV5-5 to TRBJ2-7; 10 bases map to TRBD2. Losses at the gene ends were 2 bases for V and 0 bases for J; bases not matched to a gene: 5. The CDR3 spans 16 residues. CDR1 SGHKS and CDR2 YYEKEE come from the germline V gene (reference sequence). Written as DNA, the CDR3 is TGTGCCAGCAGCTTAAGCGGGAGGGCCGGCTCCTACGAGCAGTACTTC. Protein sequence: CASSLSGRAGSYEQYF.

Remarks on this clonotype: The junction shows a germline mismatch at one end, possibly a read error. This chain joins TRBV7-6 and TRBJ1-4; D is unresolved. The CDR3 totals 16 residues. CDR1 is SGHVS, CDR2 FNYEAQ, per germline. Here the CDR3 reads CASGLGGTGVYEKLFF. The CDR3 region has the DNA TGTGCCAGCGGCTTAGGCGGAACCGGGGTTTATGAAAAACTGTTTTTT.

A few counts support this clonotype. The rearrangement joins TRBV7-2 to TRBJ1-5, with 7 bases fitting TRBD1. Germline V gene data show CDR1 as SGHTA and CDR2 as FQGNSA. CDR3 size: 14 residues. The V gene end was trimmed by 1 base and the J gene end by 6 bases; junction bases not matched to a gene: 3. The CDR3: CASSLGRGGQPQHF. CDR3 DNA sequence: TGTGCCAGCAGCTTAGGCAGGGGGGGTCAGCCCCAGCATTTT.

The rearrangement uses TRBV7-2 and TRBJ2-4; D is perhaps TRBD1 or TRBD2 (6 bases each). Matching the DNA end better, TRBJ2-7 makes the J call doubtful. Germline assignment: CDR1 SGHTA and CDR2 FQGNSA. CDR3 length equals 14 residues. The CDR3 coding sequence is TGTGCCAGCAGCTTAGGAGGGGGGCCTGACGAGCAGTACTTC. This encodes CASSLGGGPDEQYF.

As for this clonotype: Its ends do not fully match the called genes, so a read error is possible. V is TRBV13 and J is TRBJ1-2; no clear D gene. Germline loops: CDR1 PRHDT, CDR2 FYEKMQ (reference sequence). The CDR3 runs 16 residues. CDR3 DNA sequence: TGTGCCAGCAGCCAAGGACGGAACCAAGCTAACTATGGTTACACCTTC. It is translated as CASSQGRNQANYGYTF.

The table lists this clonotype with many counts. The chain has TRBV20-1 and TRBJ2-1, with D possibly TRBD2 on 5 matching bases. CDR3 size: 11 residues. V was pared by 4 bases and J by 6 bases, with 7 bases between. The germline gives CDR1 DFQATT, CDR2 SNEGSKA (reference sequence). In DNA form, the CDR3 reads TGCAGTGCTACCACTAGCAATGAGCAGTTCTTC. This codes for CSATTSNEQFF.

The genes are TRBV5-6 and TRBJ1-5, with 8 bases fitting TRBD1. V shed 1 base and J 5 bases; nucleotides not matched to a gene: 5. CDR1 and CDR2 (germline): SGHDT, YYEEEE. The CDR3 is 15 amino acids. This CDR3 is CASSLMTGVDQPQHF. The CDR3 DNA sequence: TGTGCCAGCAGCTTGATGACAGGGGTCGATCAGCCCCAGCATTTT.

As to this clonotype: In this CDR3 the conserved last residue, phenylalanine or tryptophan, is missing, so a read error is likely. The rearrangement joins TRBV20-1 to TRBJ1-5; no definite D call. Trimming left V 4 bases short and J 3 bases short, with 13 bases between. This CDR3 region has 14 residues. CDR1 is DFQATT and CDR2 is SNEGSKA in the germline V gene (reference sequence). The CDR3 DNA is TGCAGTGCTAACCCTAAGACGTACAATCAGCCCCAGCATTGT. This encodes CSANPKTYNQPQHC.

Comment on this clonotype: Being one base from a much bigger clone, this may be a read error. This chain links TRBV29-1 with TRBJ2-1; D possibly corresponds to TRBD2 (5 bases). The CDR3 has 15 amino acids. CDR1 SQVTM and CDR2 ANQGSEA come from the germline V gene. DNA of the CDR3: TGCGGCGTTGAAGCCTCCACACGGAGGTACAATGAGCAGTTCTTC. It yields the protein CGVEASTRRYNEQFF.

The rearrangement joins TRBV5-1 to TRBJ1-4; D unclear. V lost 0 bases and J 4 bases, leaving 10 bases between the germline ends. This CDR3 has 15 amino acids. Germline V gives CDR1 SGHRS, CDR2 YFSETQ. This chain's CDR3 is CASSLGGLDNEKLFF. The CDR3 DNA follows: TGCGCCAGCAGCTTGGGAGGCCTGGATAATGAAAAACTGTTTTTT. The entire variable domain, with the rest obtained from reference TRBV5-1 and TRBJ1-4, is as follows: KAGVTQTPRYLIKTRGQQVTLSCSPISGHRSVSWYQQTPGQGLQFLFEYFSETQRNKGNFPGRFSGRQFSNSRSEMNVSTLELGDSALYLCASSLGGLDNEKLFFGSGTQLSVL.

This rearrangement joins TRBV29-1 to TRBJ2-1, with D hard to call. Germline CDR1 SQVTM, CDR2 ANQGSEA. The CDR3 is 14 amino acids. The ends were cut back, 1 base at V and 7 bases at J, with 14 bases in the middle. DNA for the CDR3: TGCAGCGTTGAAGTGCAACGGTCTCTGAATGAGCAGTTCTTC. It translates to CSVEVQRSLNEQFF.

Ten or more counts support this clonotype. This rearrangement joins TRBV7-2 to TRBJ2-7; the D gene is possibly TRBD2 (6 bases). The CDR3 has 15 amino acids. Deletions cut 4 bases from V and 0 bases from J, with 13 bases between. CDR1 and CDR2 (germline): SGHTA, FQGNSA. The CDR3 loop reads CASSSPGGASYEQYF. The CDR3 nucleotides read TGTGCCAGCAGCTCCCCCGGAGGGGCCTCCTACGAGCAGTACTTC.

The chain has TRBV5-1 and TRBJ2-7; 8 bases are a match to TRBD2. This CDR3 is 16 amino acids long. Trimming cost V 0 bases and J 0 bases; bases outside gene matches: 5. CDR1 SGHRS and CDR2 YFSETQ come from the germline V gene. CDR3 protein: CASSLVGGRSSYEQYF. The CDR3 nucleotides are TGCGCCAGCAGCTTGGTAGGCGGGAGGAGCTCCTACGAGCAGTACTTC. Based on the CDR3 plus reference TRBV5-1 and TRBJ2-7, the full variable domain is KAGVTQTPRYLIKTRGQQVTLSCSPISGHRSVSWYQQTPGQGLQFLFEYFSETQRNKGNFPGRFSGRQFSNSRSEMNVSTLELGDSALYLCASSLVGGRSSYEQYFGPGTRLTVT.

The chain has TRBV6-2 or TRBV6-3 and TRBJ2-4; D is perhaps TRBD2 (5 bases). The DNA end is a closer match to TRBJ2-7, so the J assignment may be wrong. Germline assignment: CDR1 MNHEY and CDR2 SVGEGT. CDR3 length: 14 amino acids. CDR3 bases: TGTGCCAGCAGTTACTTGGGAGTGGCCTACGAGCAGTACTTC. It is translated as CASSYLGVAYEQYF.

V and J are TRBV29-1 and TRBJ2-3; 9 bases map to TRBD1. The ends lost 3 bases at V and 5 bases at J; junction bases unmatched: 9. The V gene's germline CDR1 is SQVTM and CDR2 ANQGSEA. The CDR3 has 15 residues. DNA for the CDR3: TGCAGCGTTGAGGGTCCACAGGGGGCGTTAGATACGCAGTATTTT. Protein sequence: CSVEGPQGALDTQYF.

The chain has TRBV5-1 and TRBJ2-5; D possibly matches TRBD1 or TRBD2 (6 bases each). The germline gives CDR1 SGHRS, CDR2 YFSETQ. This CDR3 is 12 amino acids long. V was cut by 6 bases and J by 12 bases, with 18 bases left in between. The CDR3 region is CASNPGPGEEYF. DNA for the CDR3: TGCGCCAGCAACCCGGGACCAGGGGAGGAGTACTTC.

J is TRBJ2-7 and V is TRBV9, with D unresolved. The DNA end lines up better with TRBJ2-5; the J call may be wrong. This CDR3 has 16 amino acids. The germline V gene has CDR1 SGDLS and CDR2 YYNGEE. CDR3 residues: CASSVAYQPKGETQYF. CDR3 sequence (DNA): TGTGCCAGCAGCGTAGCATACCAACCCAAAGGCGAGACCCAGTACTTC.

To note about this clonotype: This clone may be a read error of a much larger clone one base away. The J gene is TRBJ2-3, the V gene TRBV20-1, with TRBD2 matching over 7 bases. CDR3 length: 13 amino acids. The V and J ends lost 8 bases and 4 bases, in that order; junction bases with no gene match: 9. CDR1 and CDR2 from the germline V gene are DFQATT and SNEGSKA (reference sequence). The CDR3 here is CSTNGLEADTQYF. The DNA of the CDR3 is TGCAGTACTAACGGACTAGAAGCAGATACGCAGTATTTT.

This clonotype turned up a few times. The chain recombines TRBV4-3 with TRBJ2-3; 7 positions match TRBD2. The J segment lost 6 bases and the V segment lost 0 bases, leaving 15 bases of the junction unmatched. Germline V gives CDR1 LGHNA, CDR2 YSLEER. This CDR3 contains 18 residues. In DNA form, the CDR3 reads TGCGCCAGCAGCCAAGATAGGACTAGAACAAGTTGGACGGATACGCAGTATTTT. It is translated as CASSQDRTRTSWTDTQYF.

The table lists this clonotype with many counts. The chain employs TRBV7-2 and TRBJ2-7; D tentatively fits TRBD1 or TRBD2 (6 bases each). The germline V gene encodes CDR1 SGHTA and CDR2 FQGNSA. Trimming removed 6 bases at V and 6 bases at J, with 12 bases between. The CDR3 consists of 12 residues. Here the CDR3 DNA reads TGTGCCAGCAGTCAACAGGGAGGCGAGCAGTACTTC. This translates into CASSQQGGEQYF.